Presented here are 18 T cell receptor beta chains from one specimen sequenced in a study of type 1 regulatory T cells. TCRdb independently ran MiXCR on the reads; one entry per CDR3 protein. The sample shows 20,000 to 30,000 distinct CDR3 sequences, 72% of them seen only once. These receptors' targets are unknown. Sequenced sample: cultured T cells, either the whole culture or a sorted T cell fraction (not recorded which). Subset specified: Tr1-enriched cell product generated in vitro against host alloantigens. The origin of the receptors is a human donor in good health.

This chain connects TRBV18 to TRBJ2-7; maybe TRBD2 (5 bases). Germline CDR1 and CDR2: KGHSH and LQKENI. Trimming took 5 bases from V and 2 from J, leaving 7 bases between them. The CDR3 consists of 12 residues. CDR3 nucleotides: TGTGCCAGCTCAGAGGGCCCCTACGAGCAGTACTTC. Its translation: CASSEGPYEQYF. Drawing the rest from reference TRBV18 and TRBJ2-7, the complete variable domain is NAGVMQNPRHLVRRRGQEARLRCSPMKGHSHVYWYRQLPEEGLKFMVYLQKENIIDESGMPKERFSAEFPKEGPSILRIQQVVRGDSAAYFCASSEGPYEQYFGPGTRLTVT.

The CDR3 is CASSLVPGAGANVLTF. The CDR3 nucleotides are TGTGCCAGCAGCCTAGTTCCGGGGGCTGGGGCCAACGTCCTGACTTTC. The rearrangement links TRBV7-8 to TRBJ2-6, with a possible D match to TRBD2 (6 bases). The CDR3 has 16 residues. V was shortened by 5 bases and J by 2 bases, with 13 bases between the two germline ends. In germline, CDR1 is SGHVS, CDR2 FQNEAQ. The entire variable domain, with the rest obtained from reference TRBV7-8 and TRBJ2-6, is as follows: GAGVSQSPRYKVAKRGQDVALRCDPISGHVSLFWYQQALGQGPEFLTYFQNEAQLDKSGLPSDRFFAERPEGSVSTLKIQRTQQEDSAVYLCASSLVPGAGANVLTFGAGSRLTVL.

This chain joins TRBV10-3 and TRBJ2-3; 8 bases are shared with TRBD2. Per the germline V gene, CDR1 is ENHRY and CDR2 is SYGVKD. V shed 7 bases, J shed 6 bases, and the junction held 6 bases outside the gene matches. This CDR3 has 13 residues. Here the CDR3 reads CAIKAGATDTQYF. The CDR3 region has the DNA TGTGCCATCAAAGCGGGGGCCACGGATACGCAGTATTTT.

The chain uses TRBV4-1 and TRBJ2-3, with D perhaps TRBD2 (8 bases). This CDR3 region has 20 residues. Deletions cut 0 bases from V and 0 bases from J, with 22 bases between. Germline lookup yields CDR1 MGHRA and CDR2 YSYEKL. This chain's CDR3 is CASSQDATGRGVTSTDTQYF. The CDR3 coding sequence is TGCGCCAGCAGCCAAGATGCGACAGGGCGGGGGGTTACTAGCACAGATACGCAGTATTTT.

The rearrangement joins TRBV5-1 to TRBJ1-1; D is ambiguous. The CDR3 has 14 residues. CDR1 SGHRS and CDR2 YFSETQ come from the germline V gene. V was trimmed by 4 bases and J by 0 bases, leaving 10 bases between them. This CDR3 is CASSRGSMNTEAFF. The CDR3, as DNA: TGCGCCAGCAGCCGTGGCAGCATGAACACTGAAGCTTTCTTT. Drawing the rest from reference TRBV5-1 and TRBJ1-1, the complete variable domain is KAGVTQTPRYLIKTRGQQVTLSCSPISGHRSVSWYQQTPGQGLQFLFEYFSETQRNKGNFPGRFSGRQFSNSRSEMNVSTLELGDSALYLCASSRGSMNTEAFFGQGTRLTVV.

The chain uses TRBV7-2 and TRBJ2-7; TRBD2 might be the D (5 bases). CDR3 size: 13 residues. Looked up from germline, CDR1 is SGHTA and CDR2 is FQGNSA. Between the trimmed V and J ends, which lost 3 bases and 3 bases, there was a span of 9 bases. CDR3 residues: CASSLQLGYEQYF. Here the CDR3 DNA reads TGTGCCAGCAGCTTGCAACTAGGCTACGAGCAGTACTTC. Together with reference TRBV7-2 and TRBJ2-7, the CDR3 gives the full variable domain: GAGVSQSPSNKVTEKGKDVELRCDPISGHTALYWYRQSLGQGLEFLIYFQGNSAPDKSGLPSDRFSAERTGGSVSTLTIQRTQQEDSAVYLCASSLQLGYEQYFGPGTRLTVT.

The V gene is TRBV6-6, the J gene TRBJ2-1, with TRBD2 matching over 10 bases. Germline V gives CDR1 MNHNY, CDR2 SVGAGI (reference sequence). With V trimmed by 4 bases and J by 0 bases, 3 bases remained unmatched. The CDR3 has 16 residues. The CDR3 region has the DNA TGTGCCAGCAGTTTAGCTAGCGGGAGCTCCTACAATGAGCAGTTCTTC. Encoded protein: CASSLASGSSYNEQFF.

A word on this clonotype: Compared with germline, one end of the junction differs, possibly owing to a read error. The V gene is TRBV7-2, the J gene TRBJ1-6; unclear D gene. Per the germline V gene, CDR1 is SGHTA and CDR2 is FQGNSA. The CDR3 runs 15 residues. The DNA for the CDR3 is TGTGCCAGCAGCTTAGGGGCGAACTATAATTCACCCCCCCACTTT. Protein sequence: CASSLGANYNSPPHF.

V and J are TRBV2 and TRBJ2-2; maybe TRBD2 (5 bases). Germline V CDR1 and CDR2: SNHLY, FYNNEI. This CDR3 has 14 residues. V lost 7 bases, J lost 8 bases, and 17 bases lay in between. The CDR3 region has the DNA TGTGCCAGCACCCCCGCCGGAGGAGTAGGGGAGCTGTTTTTT. Amino acid sequence: CASTPAGGVGELFF.

The V call is TRBV10-3, the J call TRBJ1-5; possible D gene TRBD1, 5 bases. The CDR3 is made up of 13 amino acids. CDR1 is ENHRY and CDR2 is SYGVKD in the germline V gene. V shed 6 bases and J shed 3 bases, with 9 bases lying between them. The CDR3 region has the DNA TGTGCCATCAGAGCAGGGCCCAATCAGCCCCAGCATTTT. It encodes CAIRAGPNQPQHF.

The sample holds a few counts of this clonotype. The gene calls are TRBV7-2 and TRBJ2-5; D ambiguous. With 5 bases removed from V and 1 base from J, the gap between germline ends came to 5 bases. This CDR3 has 12 amino acids. Germline values: CDR1 SGHTA, CDR2 FQGNSA. The chain's CDR3 is CASSQFQETQYF. In DNA form, the CDR3 reads TGTGCCAGCAGCCAGTTCCAAGAGACCCAGTACTTC.

This rearrangement joins TRBV7-9 to TRBJ2-3, with TRBD2 identical over 16 bases. CDR3 length: 19 residues. CDR1 SEHNR and CDR2 FQNEAQ come from the germline V gene (reference sequence). The J segment lost 0 bases and the V segment lost 5 bases, leaving 8 bases of the junction unmatched. The CDR3 DNA is TGTGCCAGCAGCACGGGACTAGCGGGGGGGACCGCTAGCACAGATACGCAGTATTTT. This sequence encodes CASSTGLAGGTASTDTQYF.

The chain carries TRBV5-1 and TRBJ2-7; TRBD1 agrees at 8 bases. This CDR3 spans 16 amino acids. V trimming: 0 bases; J trimming: 5 bases; junction bases outside the gene matches: 10. CDR1 and CDR2 from the germline V gene are SGHRS and YFSETQ. The CDR3 is CASSLGAGQVIDEQYF. The CDR3 region has the DNA TGCGCCAGCAGCTTGGGTGCGGGACAGGTAATTGACGAGCAGTACTTC.

This chain links TRBV11-2 with TRBJ1-1, with TRBD1 matching over 9 bases. The germline V gene has CDR1 SGHAT and CDR2 FQNNGV. V dropped 5 bases and J dropped 4; count of bases not matched to a gene: 2. The CDR3 totals 13 residues. In DNA form, the CDR3 reads TGTGCCAGCAGCCCGGACAGGGGCACTGAAGCTTTCTTT. It codes for CASSPDRGTEAFF.

The J gene is TRBJ2-1, the V gene TRBV7-2; D possibly corresponds to TRBD2 (6 bases). The length of the CDR3 is 15 residues. Per the germline V gene, CDR1 is SGHTA and CDR2 is FQGNSA. V dropped 2 bases and J dropped 4 bases, with 12 bases sitting between them. The CDR3 region has the DNA TGTGCCAGCAGCTTACAATTCGGGGGTTACAATGAGCAGTTCTTC. Translating it yields CASSLQFGGYNEQFF.

The V and J genes are TRBV4-2 and TRBJ2-3, with TRBD2 as a possible D gene (7 bases). The V end lost 4 bases, the J end lost 2 bases, and 13 bases lay between the germline ends. The CDR3 is 15 amino acids. Germline V gene sequence: CDR1 LGHNA, CDR2 YNFKEQ. CDR3 in amino acids: CASSPPGGLTDTQYF. The CDR3 bases are TGTGCCAGCAGCCCGCCGGGGGGCCTCACAGATACGCAGTATTTT.

The sample holds a few counts of this clonotype. V and J are TRBV7-2 and TRBJ2-5; D call uncertain. Per germline, CDR1 SGHTA and CDR2 FQGNSA. Trimming shortened V by 0 bases and J by 0 bases, and 8 bases separated the two germline ends. The CDR3 loop spans 15 amino acids. CDR3 in DNA: TGTGCCAGCAGCTTAGCGCTAACGTACCAAGAGACCCAGTACTTC. The encoded protein is CASSLALTYQETQYF. The full variable domain, completed using reference TRBV7-2 and TRBJ2-5, is GAGVSQSPSNKVTEKGKDVELRCDPISGHTALYWYRQSLGQGLEFLIYFQGNSAPDKSGLPSDRFSAERTGGSVSTLTIQRTQQEDSAVYLCASSLALTYQETQYFGPGTRLLVL.

V gene TRBV5-1 combines with J gene TRBJ2-1; either TRBD1 or TRBD2 may fit D (5 bases each). The CDR3 consists of 14 residues. The V gene lost 2 bases and the J gene lost 10 bases, with 16 bases spanning the gap. Germline V gives CDR1 SGHRS, CDR2 YFSETQ. In DNA form, the CDR3 reads TGCGCCAGCAGCTTCTCCAGGGTGGGCGGGGAGCAGTTCTTC. It is translated as CASSFSRVGGEQFF.